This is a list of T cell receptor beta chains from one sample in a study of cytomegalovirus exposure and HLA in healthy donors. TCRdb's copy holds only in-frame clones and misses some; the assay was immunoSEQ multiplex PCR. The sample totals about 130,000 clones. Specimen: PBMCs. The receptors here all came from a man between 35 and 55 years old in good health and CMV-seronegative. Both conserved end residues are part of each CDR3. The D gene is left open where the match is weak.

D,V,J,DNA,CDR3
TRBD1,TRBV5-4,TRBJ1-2,TGTGCCAGCAGCTTTGACAGGGGTTATGGCTACACCTTC,CASSFDRGYGYTF
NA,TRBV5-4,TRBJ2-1,TGTGCCAGCAGCCCCGGAGGATACAATGAGCAGTTCTTC,CASSPGGYNEQFF
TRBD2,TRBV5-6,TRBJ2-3,TGTGCCAGCAGCCATGGACTAGCGGGAGAGACAGATACGCAGTATTTT,CASSHGLAGETDTQYF
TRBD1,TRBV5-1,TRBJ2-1,TGCGCCAGCAGCTACCTCGACAGGGGCGGTGAGCAGTTCTTC,CASSYLDRGGEQFF
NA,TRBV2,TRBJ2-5,TGTGCCAGCAGCGTCCAAGAGACCCAGTACTTC,CASSVQETQYF
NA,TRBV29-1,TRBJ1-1,TGCAGCGCCGACGAACGGGACACTGAAGCTTTCTTT,CSADERDTEAFF
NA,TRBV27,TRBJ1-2,TGTGCCAGCAGTTTTTCGGACAGAACACAAGATATCTATGGCTACACCTTC,CASSFSDRTQDIYGYTF
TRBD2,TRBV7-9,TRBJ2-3,TGTGCCAGCAGTCCCCGCGGGGGTAGCGGGAGGGTCACAGATACGCAGTATTTT,CASSPRGGSGRVTDTQYF
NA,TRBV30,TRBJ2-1,TGTGCCTGGAGTTTCCGGGAGAGGGAGTCTTTCTTC,CAWSFRERESFF
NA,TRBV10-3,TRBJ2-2,TGTGCCATCTCAGGTTCGCACACCGGGGAGCTGTTTTTT,CAISGSHTGELFF
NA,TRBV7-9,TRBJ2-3,TGTGCCAGCAGCCCCCCCACTCGGTCGGGCACAGATACGCAGTATTTT,CASSPPTRSGTDTQYF
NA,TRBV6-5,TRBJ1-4,TGTGCCAGCCGAGGACTCACGCTCACTAATGAAAAACTGTTTTTT,CASRGLTLTNEKLFF
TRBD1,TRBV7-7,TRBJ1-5,TGTGCTAGCAGCTTCCAGGACAGGGAGAATAGTCAGCCCCAGCATTTT,CASSFQDRENSQPQHF
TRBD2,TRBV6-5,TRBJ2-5,TGTGCCAGCAGAAGACTAGCGGGAGGTCAAGAGACCCAGTACTTC,CASRRLAGGQETQYF
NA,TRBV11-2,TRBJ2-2,TGTGCCAGCACCCAGACAGGCACCGGGGAGCTGTTTTTT,CASTQTGTGELFF
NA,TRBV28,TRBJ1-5,TGTGCCAGCAGTTTTACAGGGCCCCCTTATAGCAATCAGCCCCAGCATTTT,CASSFTGPPYSNQPQHF
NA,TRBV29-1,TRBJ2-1,TGCAGCGCCGCGAGGGCTAGCTCCTACAATGAGCAGTTCTTC,CSAARASSYNEQFF
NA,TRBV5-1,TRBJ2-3,TGCGCCAGCAGCTTGGATACAGGTCTGGCAGATACGCAGTATTTT,CASSLDTGLADTQYF
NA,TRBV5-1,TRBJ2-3,TGCGCCAGCAGCATCGACATACGCACAGATACGCAGTATTTT,CASSIDIRTDTQYF
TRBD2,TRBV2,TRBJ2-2,TGTGCCAGCTTCCCGAAAGGGCTAGCGGGAGGAACCGGGGAGCTGTTTTTT,CASFPKGLAGGTGELFF
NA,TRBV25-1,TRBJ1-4,TGTGCCAGCAGTGAATCTGGAAAAGGGGAACGGGAAAAACTGTTTTTT,CASSESGKGEREKLFF
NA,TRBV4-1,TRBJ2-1,TGCGCCAGCAGCCAATATACGACAGGTTACAATGAGCAGTTCTTC,CASSQYTTGYNEQFF
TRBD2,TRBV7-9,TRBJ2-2,TGTGCCAGCAGCTTCCGGGGCGGGAGGTACTCCGGGGAGCTGTTTTTT,CASSFRGGRYSGELFF